The 17 T cell receptor beta chains given below trace back to one sample, sequenced in a study of blood T cell repertoires in COVID-19. Method: immunoSEQ multiplex PCR; TCRdb's copy keeps in-frame clones and lacks some. Here the sample spans about 87,000 clones, 85% to 90% being singletons. The sample was peripheral blood. The source of these receptors is a man aged 35 to 55 with acute or convalescent COVID-19.

This clone was counted a single time. The rearrangement uses TRBV30 and TRBJ2-7, with D hard to call. V was clipped by 1 base and J by 2 bases, with 9 bases between them. Germline CDR1 reads GTSNPN; CDR2 reads SVGIG (reference sequence). There are 13 residues in the CDR3. The CDR3 DNA follows: TGTGCCTGGAGTGGAGACACGACCTACGAGCAGTACTTC. This encodes CAWSGDTTYEQYF.

The chain carries TRBV30 and TRBJ1-1; D is unclear. V was trimmed by 4 bases and J by 2 bases, leaving 8 bases between them. Germline CDR1 is GTSNPN and CDR2 is SVGIG (reference sequence). This CDR3 region has 12 residues. The CDR3 sequence: CAWKRENTEAFF. The CDR3, as DNA: TGTGCCTGGAAGAGGGAAAACACTGAAGCTTTCTTT.

The V and J genes are TRBV7-8 and TRBJ1-1, with D uncertain. From germline, CDR1 is SGHVS and CDR2 FQNEAQ. This CDR3 region has 13 residues. V was cut by 5 bases and J by 0 bases, with 7 bases left in between. CDR3 region: CASSRALNTEAFF. In DNA, the CDR3 is TGTGCCAGCAGCCGGGCCTTGAACACTGAAGCTTTCTTT.

The V call is TRBV3-1 (or the pseudogene TRBV3-2), the J call TRBJ2-1, with 13 bases that match TRBD2. Per germline, CDR1 LGHDT and CDR2 YNNKEL (reference sequence). CDR3 length equals 17 residues. After removal of 3 bases from V and 5 bases from J, the junction contained 7 bases not matched to a gene. The CDR3 protein is CASSHRTSGRYNNEQFF. The CDR3 DNA follows: TGTGCCAGCAGCCACCGGACTAGCGGGAGATATAACAATGAGCAGTTCTTC.

J is TRBJ2-1 and V is TRBV19; 8 nucleotides align to TRBD2. CDR1 and CDR2 from the germline V gene are LNHDA and SQIVND (reference sequence). The CDR3 covers 14 residues. V trimming: 5 bases; J trimming: 9 bases; junction bases outside the gene matches: 9. The CDR3 bases are TGTGCCAGTAGTCCGAGAGCGGGGGCGGCTGAGCAGTTCTTC. Protein: CASSPRAGAAEQFF.

The chain has TRBV5-6 and TRBJ1-2; 8 nucleotides line up with TRBD1. CDR1 is SGHDT and CDR2 is YYEEEE in the germline V gene. The CDR3 spans 13 residues. V gave up 4 bases and J gave up 5 bases; unmatched junction bases: 4. CDR3 coding DNA: TGTGCCAGCAGCCGTGACAGGGGATATGGCTACACCTTC. It is translated as CASSRDRGYGYTF.

V and J are TRBV19 and TRBJ1-3; D ambiguous. V was cut by 3 bases and J by 4 bases, with 10 bases left in between. The CDR3 sequence is 14 residues long. The germline V gene encodes CDR1 LNHDA and CDR2 SQIVND (reference sequence). The chain's CDR3 is CASSMSGTGNTIYF. The CDR3 region has the DNA TGTGCCAGTAGTATGTCGGGTACCGGAAACACCATATATTTT.

The chain combines TRBV27 with TRBJ2-7; D ambiguous. Germline CDR1 reads MNHEY; CDR2 reads SMNVEV (reference sequence). The length of the CDR3 is 13 residues. The V end was cut by 5 bases, the J end by 2 bases, with 10 bases between. The CDR3 protein is CASSARQTYEQYF. The CDR3 DNA sequence: TGTGCCAGCAGTGCAAGACAAACCTACGAGCAGTACTTC.

The rearrangement joins TRBV12-3 or TRBV12-4 to TRBJ2-1; no definite D call. This CDR3 has 13 amino acids. Trimming removed 3 bases at V and 3 bases at J, with 6 bases between. The CDR3 DNA sequence: TGTGCCAGCAGTTTGGGCAGCTACAATGAGCAGTTCTTC. Translated, it gives CASSLGSYNEQFF.

This clone occurred once. The rearrangement joins TRBV2 to TRBJ2-3, with D perhaps matching TRBD2 (5 bases). The CDR3 contains 13 residues. V was trimmed by 8 bases and J by 3 bases, leaving 12 bases between them. Germline V CDR1 and CDR2: SNHLY, FYNNEI. As DNA, the CDR3 is TGTGCCAGCCTGGACTTTAGGACAGATACGCAGTATTTT. Protein product: CASLDFRTDTQYF.

CDR3 DNA: TGTGCCAGCAGCCAAGATCTGAGAGACACAAGCTACACCTTC. It specifies CASSQDLRDTSYTF. V and J are TRBV4-2 and TRBJ1-2; D not resolved. V lost 0 bases to trimming and J lost 9 bases, with 14 bases between them. Germline loops: CDR1 LGHNA, CDR2 YNFKEQ. The CDR3 sequence is 14 residues long.

The chain uses TRBV4-1 and TRBJ1-6; 7 bases line up with TRBD1. The CDR3 sequence is 18 residues long. V trimming: 2 bases; J trimming: 1 base; junction bases outside the gene matches: 8. The germline V gene encodes CDR1 MGHRA and CDR2 YSYEKL. The CDR3 protein is CASSQSRDSVSYNSPLHF. CDR3 DNA: TGCGCCAGCAGCCAAAGCCGGGACAGCGTATCCTATAATTCACCCCTCCACTTT.

This chain connects TRBV19 to TRBJ1-1; possibly TRBD1 for D (5 bases). Trimming took off 0 bases at V and 1 base at J, with 6 bases between the two ends. The CDR3 is 14 amino acids. The V gene's germline CDR1 is LNHDA and CDR2 SQIVND (reference sequence). CDR3 amino acids: CASSIDGQNTEAFF. DNA for the CDR3: TGTGCCAGTAGTATAGACGGACAGAACACTGAAGCTTTCTTT.

The chain links TRBV10-3 to TRBJ1-2; the D gene is possibly TRBD1 (6 bases). The germline V gene encodes CDR1 ENHRY and CDR2 SYGVKD. V gave up 0 bases and J gave up 5 bases, with 10 bases separating them. This CDR3 is 14 amino acids long. As DNA, the CDR3 is TGTGCCATCAGTGAGTCCGGACAGACTTATGGCTACACCTTC. This sequence encodes CAISESGQTYGYTF.

The gene calls are TRBV7-9 and TRBJ2-3; 7 positions match TRBD1. The CDR3 has 15 residues. V was clipped by 5 bases and J by 1 base; unmatched bases: 6. The germline gives CDR1 SEHNR, CDR2 FQNEAQ (reference sequence). CDR3 coding DNA: TGTGCCAGCAGCATACAAGGGGGCGGCACAGATACGCAGTATTTT. It specifies CASSIQGGGTDTQYF.

V is TRBV25-1 and J is TRBJ1-6, with D possibly matching TRBD1 (6 bases). The V gene's germline CDR1 is MGHDK and CDR2 SYGVNS. V was clipped by 1 base and J by 8 bases, with 21 bases between them. The CDR3 is made up of 18 amino acids. The CDR3 DNA reads as TGTGCCAGCAGTGAATTTTATCTGGGGGACACTCGGTATTCACCCCTCCACTTT. Its protein product is CASSEFYLGDTRYSPLHF. Using reference TRBV25-1 and TRBJ1-6 for the parts outside the CDR3, the full variable domain is EADIYQTPRYLVIGTGKKITLECSQTMGHDKMYWYQQDPGMELHLIHYSYGVNSTEKGDLSSESTVSRIRTEHFPLTLESARPSHTSQYLCASSEFYLGDTRYSPLHFGNGTRLTVT.

CDR3 sequence (DNA): TGCAGCGCCTCTTCAGGTATCACAGATACGCAGTATTTT. Amino acids: CSASSGITDTQYF. The chain has TRBV29-1 and TRBJ2-3; D is uncertain. The CDR3 spans 13 residues. Germline values: CDR1 SQVTM, CDR2 ANQGSEA. Trimming cost V 7 bases and J 2 bases, with 13 bases left between them.